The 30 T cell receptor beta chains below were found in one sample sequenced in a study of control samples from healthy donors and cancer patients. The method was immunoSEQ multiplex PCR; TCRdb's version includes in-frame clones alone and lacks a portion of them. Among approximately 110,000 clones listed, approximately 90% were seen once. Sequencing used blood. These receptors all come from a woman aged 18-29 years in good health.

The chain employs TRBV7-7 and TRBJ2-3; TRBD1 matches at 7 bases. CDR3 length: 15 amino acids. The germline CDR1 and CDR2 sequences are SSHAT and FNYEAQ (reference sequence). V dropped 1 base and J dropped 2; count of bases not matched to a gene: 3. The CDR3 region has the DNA TGTGCCAGCAGCTTAGGGACAGGAATCACAGATACGCAGTATTTT. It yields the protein CASSLGTGITDTQYF.

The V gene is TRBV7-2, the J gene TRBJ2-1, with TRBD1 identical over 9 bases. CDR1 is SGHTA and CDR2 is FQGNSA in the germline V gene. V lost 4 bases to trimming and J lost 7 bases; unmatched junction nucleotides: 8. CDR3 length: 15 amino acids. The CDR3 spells CASSSTAGQGNEQFF. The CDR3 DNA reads TGTGCCAGCAGCTCTACCGCGGGACAGGGTAATGAGCAGTTCTTC.

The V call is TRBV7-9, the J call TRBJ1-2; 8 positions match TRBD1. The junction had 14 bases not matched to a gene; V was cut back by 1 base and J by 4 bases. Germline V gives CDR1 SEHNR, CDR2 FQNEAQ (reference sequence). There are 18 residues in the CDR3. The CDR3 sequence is CASSLVDGRDRKPYGYTF. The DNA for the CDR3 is TGTGCCAGCAGCTTAGTGGACGGTCGGGACAGGAAGCCCTATGGCTACACCTTC.

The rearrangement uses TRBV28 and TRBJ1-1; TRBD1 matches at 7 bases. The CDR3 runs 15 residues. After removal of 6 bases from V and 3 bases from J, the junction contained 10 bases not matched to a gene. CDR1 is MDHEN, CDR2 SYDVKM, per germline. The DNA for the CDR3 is TGTGCCAGCAGCCCCGAACAGGGGAGGTACACTGAAGCTTTCTTT. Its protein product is CASSPEQGRYTEAFF.

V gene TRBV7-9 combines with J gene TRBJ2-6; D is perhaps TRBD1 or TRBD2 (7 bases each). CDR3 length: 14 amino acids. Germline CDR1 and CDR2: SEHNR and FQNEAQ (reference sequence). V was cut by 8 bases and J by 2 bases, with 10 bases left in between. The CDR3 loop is CASPGGAGANVLTF. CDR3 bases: TGTGCCAGCCCAGGGGGGGCTGGGGCCAACGTCCTGACTTTC.

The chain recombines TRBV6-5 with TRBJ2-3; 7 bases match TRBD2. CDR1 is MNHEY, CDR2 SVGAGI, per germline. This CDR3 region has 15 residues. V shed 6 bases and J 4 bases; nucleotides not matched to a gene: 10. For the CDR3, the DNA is TGTGCCAGCAGCCTGCGGAGCGGGAAGGCAGATACGCAGTATTTT. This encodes CASSLRSGKADTQYF.

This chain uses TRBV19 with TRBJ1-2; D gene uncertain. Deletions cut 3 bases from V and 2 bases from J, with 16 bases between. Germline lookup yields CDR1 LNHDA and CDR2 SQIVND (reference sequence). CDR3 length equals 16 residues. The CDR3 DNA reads TGTGCCAGTAGTATCATAGGGCCCGGACGGAACTATGGCTACACCTTC. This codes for CASSIIGPGRNYGYTF.

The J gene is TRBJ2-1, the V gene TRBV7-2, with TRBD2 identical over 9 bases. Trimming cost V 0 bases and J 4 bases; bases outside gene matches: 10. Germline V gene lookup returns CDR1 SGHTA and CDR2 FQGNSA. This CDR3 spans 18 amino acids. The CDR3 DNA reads TGTGCCAGCAGCTTAGCGTGGACTTGGACTAGCGCGTACAATGAGCAGTTCTTC. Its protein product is CASSLAWTWTSAYNEQFF. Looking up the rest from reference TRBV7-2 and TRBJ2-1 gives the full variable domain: GAGVSQSPSNKVTEKGKDVELRCDPISGHTALYWYRQSLGQGLEFLIYFQGNSAPDKSGLPSDRFSAERTGGSVSTLTIQRTQQEDSAVYLCASSLAWTWTSAYNEQFFGPGTRLTVL.

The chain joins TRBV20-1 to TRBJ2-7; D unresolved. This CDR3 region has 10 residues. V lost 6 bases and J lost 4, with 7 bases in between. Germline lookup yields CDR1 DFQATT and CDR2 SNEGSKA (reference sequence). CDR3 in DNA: TGCAGTGCCGTCCTGTACGAGCAGTACTTC. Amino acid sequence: CSAVLYEQYF.

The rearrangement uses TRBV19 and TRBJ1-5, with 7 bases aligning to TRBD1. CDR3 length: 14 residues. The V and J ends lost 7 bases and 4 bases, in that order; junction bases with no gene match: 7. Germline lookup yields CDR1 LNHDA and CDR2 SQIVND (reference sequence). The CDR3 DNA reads TGTGCCAGTAATCGCCAACAGGGGAATCAGCCCCAGCATTTT. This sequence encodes CASNRQQGNQPQHF.

The CDR3 reads CASSKGAGHINTGELFF. CDR3 DNA sequence: TGTGCCAGCAGCAAAGGGGCGGGACACATAAACACCGGGGAGCTGTTTTTT. The chain carries TRBV21-1 and TRBJ2-2. TRBV21-1 is an annotated pseudogene. The CDR3 length is 17 residues.

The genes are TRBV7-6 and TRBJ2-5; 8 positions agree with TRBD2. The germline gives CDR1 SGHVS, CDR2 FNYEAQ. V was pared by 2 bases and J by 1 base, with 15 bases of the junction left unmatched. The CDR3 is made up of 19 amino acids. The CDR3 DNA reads TGTGCCAGCAGCTTATCTTGGGCTAGCGGGCGGAAACCCCAAGAGACCCAGTACTTC. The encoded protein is CASSLSWASGRKPQETQYF.

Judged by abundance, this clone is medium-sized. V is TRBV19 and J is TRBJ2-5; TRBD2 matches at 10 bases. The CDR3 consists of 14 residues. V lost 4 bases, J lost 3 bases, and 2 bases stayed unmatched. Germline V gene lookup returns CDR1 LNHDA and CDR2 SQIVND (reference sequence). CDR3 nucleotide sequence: TGTGCCAGTAGTACCGGACTAGCGGAAGAGACCCAGTACTTC. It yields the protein CASSTGLAEETQYF.

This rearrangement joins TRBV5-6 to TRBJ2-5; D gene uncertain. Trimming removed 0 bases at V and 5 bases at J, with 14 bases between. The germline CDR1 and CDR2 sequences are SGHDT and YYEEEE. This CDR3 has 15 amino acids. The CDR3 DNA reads TGTGCCAGCAGCTTGGCCCCAAGCGTGCGGGAGACCCAGTACTTC. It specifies CASSLAPSVRETQYF.

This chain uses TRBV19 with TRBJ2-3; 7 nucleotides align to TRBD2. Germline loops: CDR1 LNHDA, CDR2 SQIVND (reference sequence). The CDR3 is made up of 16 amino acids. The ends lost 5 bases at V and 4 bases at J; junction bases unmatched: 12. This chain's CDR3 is CASSSPGGSTADTQYF. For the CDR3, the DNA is TGTGCCAGTAGTTCCCCCGGGGGGAGTACCGCAGATACGCAGTATTTT.

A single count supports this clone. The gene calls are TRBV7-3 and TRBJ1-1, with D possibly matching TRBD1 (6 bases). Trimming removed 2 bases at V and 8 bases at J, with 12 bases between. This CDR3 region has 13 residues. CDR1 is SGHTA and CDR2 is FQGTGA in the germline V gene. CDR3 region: CASSLLAGVEAFF. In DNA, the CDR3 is TGTGCCAGCAGCTTACTGGCAGGGGTGGAAGCTTTCTTT.

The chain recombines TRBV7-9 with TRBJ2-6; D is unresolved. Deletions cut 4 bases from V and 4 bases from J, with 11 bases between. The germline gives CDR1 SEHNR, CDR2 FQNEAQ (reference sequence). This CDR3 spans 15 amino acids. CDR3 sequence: CASSSSRSGANVLTF. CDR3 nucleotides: TGTGCCAGCAGCTCTTCTCGCTCAGGGGCCAACGTCCTGACTTTC.

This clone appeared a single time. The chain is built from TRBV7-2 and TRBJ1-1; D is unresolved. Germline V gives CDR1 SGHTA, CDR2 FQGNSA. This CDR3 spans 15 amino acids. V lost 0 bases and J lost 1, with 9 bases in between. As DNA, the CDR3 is TGTGCCAGCAGCTTAGCTCCTAGGTCGAACACTGAAGCTTTCTTT. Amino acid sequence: CASSLAPRSNTEAFF.

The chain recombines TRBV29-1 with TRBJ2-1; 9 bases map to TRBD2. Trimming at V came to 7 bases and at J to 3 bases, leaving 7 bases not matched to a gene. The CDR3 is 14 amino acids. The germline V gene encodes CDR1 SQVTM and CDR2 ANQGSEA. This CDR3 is CSGSTSGHYNEQFF. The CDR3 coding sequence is TGCAGCGGAAGCACTAGCGGGCACTACAATGAGCAGTTCTTC.

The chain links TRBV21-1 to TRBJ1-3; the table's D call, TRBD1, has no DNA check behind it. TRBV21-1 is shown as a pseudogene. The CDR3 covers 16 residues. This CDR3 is CASSKVQDRVVNTIYF. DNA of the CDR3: TGTGCCAGCAGCAAAGTCCAAGACAGGGTAGTAAACACCATATATTTT.

The CDR3 DNA reads as TGTGCCAGCAGCGCGACAGGGAGTCAGTACTTC. It specifies CASSATGSQYF. The chain is built from TRBV7-2 and TRBJ2-7; 7 positions agree with TRBD1. The CDR3 extends over 11 amino acids. J gave up 10 bases and V 5 bases, and 5 bases lay outside the gene matches. CDR1 is SGHTA, CDR2 FQGNSA, per germline.

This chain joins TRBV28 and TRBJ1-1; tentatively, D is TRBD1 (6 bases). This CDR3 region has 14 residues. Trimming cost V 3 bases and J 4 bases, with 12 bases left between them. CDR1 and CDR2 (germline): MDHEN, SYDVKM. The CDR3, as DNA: TGTGCCAGCAGTTTTCTGACAGGAGGCACTGAAGCTTTCTTT. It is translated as CASSFLTGGTEAFF.

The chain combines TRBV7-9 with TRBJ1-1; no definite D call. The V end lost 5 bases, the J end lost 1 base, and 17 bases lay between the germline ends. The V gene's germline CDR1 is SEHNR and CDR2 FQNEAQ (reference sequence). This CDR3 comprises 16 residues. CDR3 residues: CASSARTSIQNTEAFF. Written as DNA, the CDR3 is TGTGCCAGCAGCGCTCGCACGAGCATCCAGAACACTGAAGCTTTCTTT.

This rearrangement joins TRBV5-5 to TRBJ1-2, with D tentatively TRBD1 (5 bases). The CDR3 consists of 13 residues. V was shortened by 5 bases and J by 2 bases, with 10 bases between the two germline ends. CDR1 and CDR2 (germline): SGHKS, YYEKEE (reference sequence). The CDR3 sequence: CASSDRTNYGYTF. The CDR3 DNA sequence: TGTGCCAGCAGTGACAGAACGAACTATGGCTACACCTTC. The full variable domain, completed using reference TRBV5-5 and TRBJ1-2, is DAGVTQSPTHLIKTRGQQVTLRCSPISGHKSVSWYQQVLGQGPQFIFQYYEKEERGRGNFPDRFSARQFPNYSSELNVNALLLGDSALYLCASSDRTNYGYTFGSGTRLTVV.

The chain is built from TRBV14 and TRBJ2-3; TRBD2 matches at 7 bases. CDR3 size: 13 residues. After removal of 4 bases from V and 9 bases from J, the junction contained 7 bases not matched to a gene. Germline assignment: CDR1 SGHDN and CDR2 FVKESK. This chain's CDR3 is CASSPRWGGTQYF. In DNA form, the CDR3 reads TGTGCCAGCAGCCCCAGATGGGGAGGGACGCAGTATTTT.

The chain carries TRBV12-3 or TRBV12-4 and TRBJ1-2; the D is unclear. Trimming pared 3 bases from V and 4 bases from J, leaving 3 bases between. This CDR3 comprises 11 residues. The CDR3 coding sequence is TGTGCCAGCAGTTTGGGCTATGGCTACACCTTC. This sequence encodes CASSLGYGYTF.

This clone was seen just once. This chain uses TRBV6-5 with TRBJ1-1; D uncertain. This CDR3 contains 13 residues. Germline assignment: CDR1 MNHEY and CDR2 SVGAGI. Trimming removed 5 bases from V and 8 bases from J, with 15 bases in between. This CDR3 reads CASSTTQPPEAFF. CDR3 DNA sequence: TGTGCCAGCAGTACTACTCAGCCGCCAGAAGCTTTCTTT.

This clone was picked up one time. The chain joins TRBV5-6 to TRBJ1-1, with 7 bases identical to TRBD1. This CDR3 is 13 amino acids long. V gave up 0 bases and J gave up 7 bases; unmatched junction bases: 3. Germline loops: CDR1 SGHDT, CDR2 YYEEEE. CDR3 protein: CASSLGDRSEAFF. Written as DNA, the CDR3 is TGTGCCAGCAGCTTGGGGGACAGAAGTGAAGCTTTCTTT.

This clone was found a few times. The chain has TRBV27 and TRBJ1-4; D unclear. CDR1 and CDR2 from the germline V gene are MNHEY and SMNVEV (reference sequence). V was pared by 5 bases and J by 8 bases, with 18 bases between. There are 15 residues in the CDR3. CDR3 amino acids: CASSPLPRKVEKLFF. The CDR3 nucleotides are TGTGCCAGCAGTCCCCTCCCCCGGAAAGTCGAAAAACTGTTTTTT.

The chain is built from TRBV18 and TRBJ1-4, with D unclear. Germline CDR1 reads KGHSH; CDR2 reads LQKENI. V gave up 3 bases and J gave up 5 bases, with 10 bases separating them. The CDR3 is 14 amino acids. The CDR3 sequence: CASSPLGTNEKLFF. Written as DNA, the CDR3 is TGTGCCAGCTCACCCTTAGGTACCAATGAAAAACTGTTTTTT.